These T cell receptor beta chains were read from a single sample in a study of blood T cell repertoires in COVID-19. Here immunoSEQ multiplex PCR was the method, and the copy in TCRdb shows in-frame clones only, minus some. The sample holds some 99,000 clones, around 90% seen once. Sequenced sample: peripheral blood. The receptors were gathered from a man between 65 and 80 years old with acute or convalescent COVID-19. Each CDR3 is given with its conserved first and last residue. A D gene is named only where the DNA matches it firmly. Size is stated for part of the rows, as once, few or many counts, or as a class when the clone is expanded.

v_gene,abundance,j_gene,d_gene,CDR3nt,CDR3aa
TRBV28,once,TRBJ1-1,TRBD1,TGTGCCAGCAGGGGACAGGGAGCTATCCTGAACACTGAAGCTTTCTTT,CASRGQGAILNTEAFF
TRBV28,-,TRBJ2-7,TRBD1,TGTGCCAGCAGTAAGACTCTTCCCAGGGGGAGCTACGAGCAGTACTTC,CASSKTLPRGSYEQYF
TRBV6-5,-,TRBJ1-2,-,TGTGCCAGCAGTTATGAGGGAAATGGCTACACCTTC,CASSYEGNGYTF
TRBV2,few,TRBJ2-3,-,TGTGCCAGCAGGGGCCTACTGTCTAGCACAGATACGCAGTATTTT,CASRGLLSSTDTQYF
TRBV7-8,-,TRBJ2-3,TRBD2,TGTGCCAGCAGCGGGAGGGTAGATACGCAGTATTTT,CASSGRVDTQYF
TRBV5-1,-,TRBJ2-7,-,TGCGCCAGCAGCGGGTGGCCCGGGGAAGCCGACGAGCAGTACTTC,CASSGWPGEADEQYF
TRBV19,-,TRBJ1-5,-,TGTGCCAGTAGGGACCATCAGGGGATAGCAAATCAGCCCCAGCATTTT,CASRDHQGIANQPQHF
TRBV15,-,TRBJ2-4,TRBD1,TGTGCCACCAGCATGACAGGGGGAATAGCCAAAAACATTCAGTACTTC,CATSMTGGIAKNIQYF
TRBV3-1/TRBV3-2,-,TRBJ1-1,-,TGTGCCAGCAGTCAAGGAGACAGTGAAGCTTTCTTT,CASSQGDSEAFF
TRBV24-1,-,TRBJ2-2,TRBD1,TGTGCCACCAGCGAAAGGGGGCTTGGTGGCGGGGAGCTGTTTTTT,CATSERGLGGGELFF
TRBV11-3,-,TRBJ2-2,TRBD2,TGTGCCAGCACCTTCCCAATAACCACTAGCGGGGGGGACACCGGGGAGCTGTTTTTT,CASTFPITTSGGDTGELFF
TRBV6-5,-,TRBJ1-2,TRBD1,TGTGCCAGCCGCTCCTCCAGGGGGCTTAACTATGGCTACACCTTC,CASRSSRGLNYGYTF
TRBV25-1,-,TRBJ1-3,TRBD1,TGTGCCAGCAGAAGACAGGGGGCCGGAAACACCATATATTTT,CASRRQGAGNTIYF
TRBV9,-,TRBJ2-7,TRBD1,TGTGCCAGCAGCGTAACGACCTCGACAGGGGCAAAGCAGTACTTC,CASSVTTSTGAKQYF
TRBV23-1,-,TRBJ2-7,TRBD2,TGCGCCAGCAGTCAAACCGTCTATAGGGGACTAAAAGGCGAGCAGTACTTC,CASSQTVYRGLKGEQYF
TRBV2,-,TRBJ1-6,TRBD1,TGTGCCAGCAGGGACTTTCTGACAGGGTCAGAAAGGAGCTCCTATAATTCACCCCTCCACTTT,CASRDFLTGSERSSYNSPLHF
TRBV20-1,-,TRBJ1-1,-,TGCAGTGCTAGTCGGACAGCTGAAGCTTTCTTT,CSASRTAEAFF
TRBV6-5,once,TRBJ1-4,-,TGTGCCAGCAGTATTGGACAGAGATCTGAAAAACTGTTTTTT,CASSIGQRSEKLFF
TRBV27,-,TRBJ2-7,-,TGTGCCAGCAGCCGTCGTGAGACAGGCTACGAGCAGTACTTC,CASSRRETGYEQYF
TRBV10-3,-,TRBJ1-1,-,TGTGCCATCAGTGAGTCGGGAACAGGGCGTAACACTGAAGCTTTCTTT,CAISESGTGRNTEAFF
TRBV28,-,TRBJ2-5,-,TGTGCCAGCAGTTCTCTGGAGACCCAGTACTTC,CASSSLETQYF
TRBV5-1,few,TRBJ2-1,TRBD2,TGCGCCAGCAGCTCCGGGACTAGCGGGGGTTACAATGAGCAGTTCTTC,CASSSGTSGGYNEQFF
TRBV7-9,-,TRBJ1-4,-,TGTGCCAGCAGCTTAGACAGGAGACCTAATGAAAAACTGTTTTTT,CASSLDRRPNEKLFF
TRBV21-1,-,TRBJ2-1,-,TGTGCCAGCAGCAACCACGGCAGGACAGCTCCTTGCAATGAGCAGTTCTTC,CASSNHGRTAPCNEQFF
TRBV5-1,-,TRBJ1-5,-,TGCGCCAGCAGCTTGGGGCAGAATAGCAATCAGCCCCAGCATTTT,CASSLGQNSNQPQHF
TRBV11-2,-,TRBJ2-5,TRBD2,TGTGCCAGCAGCTTGAGCGGGGCGGAGACCCAGTACTTC,CASSLSGAETQYF
TRBV5-1,-,TRBJ2-1,TRBD1,TGCGCCAGCAGCTTTAGGACAGGGAGTAGTGAGCAGTTCTTC,CASSFRTGSSEQFF
TRBV6-4,-,TRBJ1-6,TRBD1,TGTGCCAGGTCGACAGGGGTGATTAATTCACCCCTCCACTTT,CARSTGVINSPLHF
TRBV7-8,-,TRBJ1-2,-,TGTGCCAGCAGCTTAAACAGGGCCCAAAACTATGGCTACACCTTC,CASSLNRAQNYGYTF
TRBV5-1,-,TRBJ2-1,TRBD2,TGCGCCAGCAGCTTGCGGCTAGCGGGGGTCTCAAACAATGAGCAGTTCTTC,CASSLRLAGVSNNEQFF
TRBV10-3,-,TRBJ2-7,-,TGTGCCATCAGTGAGCCGGGACTTGTCCCAACCTACGAGCAGTACTTC,CAISEPGLVPTYEQYF
TRBV19,-,TRBJ1-5,-,TGTGCCAGTACCGACGGGAACCCGAGTCGGCCCCAGCATTTT,CASTDGNPSRPQHF
TRBV6-5,-,TRBJ1-5,-,TGTGCCAGCGTGGAGGAGCTTAGAAGCAATCAGCCCCAGCATTTT,CASVEELRSNQPQHF